This note documents a single T cell receptor beta chain sequence. This clone was recorded once. What this receptor recognizes is not known. Per-nucleotide qualities are absent, and no much larger clonotype sits a single base away. This specimen comes from a study of blood T cell repertoires in COVID-19 (dated by TCRdb to 2019 to 2021). Study-wide context: Recovered participants in ImmuneRACE Cohort 3 were defined by two consecutive negative NP/OP PCR tests, clearance by a healthcare professional, or resolution of symptoms. The material from the prospective study consisted of cDNA or gDNA derived from T cells, B-cell-depleted T cells, or PBMCs. Samples came from the ongoing ImmuneRACE study (first 160 participants) plus 1,254 subjects from 6 global collaborators. Where HLA class I and class II types were available, the types were taken from metadata supplied by the sample provider, not from assay-based typing. A freely available public database, intended as a resource for researchers studying the immune response to SARS-CoV-2, is where the repertoires were released. Deeply sampled blood TCRbeta repertoires from subjects exposed to, actively infected with, or recovered from COVID-19 were included in the dataset. The sample metadata nearly always contained a de-identified subject ID, COVID-19 status, age in years and sex. Samples from collaborators originated in the United States, Italy and Spain and spanned both the acute and convalescent phases of COVID-19. General study outcomes and caveats: The quantity of clinical and demographic metadata differed by source and by participant and was supplied without curation.

Participants in the prospective study were enrolled through a virtual design, were aged 18 to 89 years, and lived in 24 United States geographic areas. In the prospective study, cohorts were assigned on the basis of participant-reported clinical history obtained from a screening survey and a study questionnaire. Each participant in the prospective study had whole blood, serum and a nasopharyngeal or oropharyngeal swab collected by mobile phlebotomists. Additional blood draws and questionnaires over an approximately 2-month period could optionally be provided by prospective study participants. Prospective study blood samples were shipped either frozen or at room temperature before DNA extraction. The germline V gene (reference sequence) specifies LNHDA as CDR1 and SQIVND as CDR2. Cut back by 8 bases and 5 bases, the V and J ends lie 9 bases apart. The CDR3 numbers 11 residues from cysteine through phenylalanine. Only the CDR3 part of the read is kept: 33 bases, read in frame from the first base.

The immunoSEQ Assay, a bias-controlled multiplex PCR, was used to amplify TCRbeta CDR3 regions from genomic DNA. The authors' pipeline ran thus. Within the assay, amplification of reference gene primers was used to estimate how many nucleated cells each sample contained. To quantify the absolute abundance of each unique TCRbeta CDR3 rearrangement, sequence reads were collapsed and filtered. For each sample, productive Simpson clonality was calculated as the square root of Simpson's diversity index over productive rearrangements. TCRdb provides this immuneACCESS table in a form limited to in-frame rearrangements. Some clones are lacking; in checked studies, under half of them reflect an unresolved V gene, and why the rest are absent is not known. V, J and clone size are those of that table, while D and trimming were read from the DNA. The sample records approximately 190,000 clones, approximately 90% of which are singletons. The ten largest make up roughly 25% of the sample.

The clonotype originates from a woman aged 40 to 55 in a cohort exposed to, infected with or recovered from COVID-19 (not recorded which). The source material was PBMCs or T cells enriched from blood (not recorded which). This chain is built from TRBV19 and TRBJ1-2, with no reliable assignment of the D segment. The CDR3 region has the sequence CASSAKYGYTF. The nucleotide sequence reads TGTGCCAGTTCAGCGAAGTATGGCTACACCTTC. With the rest looked up from the reference TRBV19 and TRBJ1-2 genes rather than sequenced, the full variable domain is DGGITQSPKYLFRKEGQNVTLSCEQNLNHDAMYWYRQDPGQGLRLIYYSQIVNDFQKGDIAEGYSVSREKKESFPLTVTSAQKNPTAFYLCASSAKYGYTFGSGTRLTVV.